The 16 T cell receptor beta chains given below trace back to one sample, sequenced in a study of CD8+ T cells in alopecia areata (dated by TCRdb to the late 2010s). The protocol used for the library was the immunoSEQ multiplex PCR assay. RNA was extracted from all samples and reverse transcribed into cDNA as template for TCR sequencing. Held by TCRdb, this immuneACCESS table contains in-frame sequences only and omits some clones. Under half of the omission traces to an unresolved V gene where checked; the cause of the rest is unknown. This sample is represented by some 200,000 clones; roughly 40% of them were singletons. Of the sample, 2.6% is held by the ten largest clones. The treatment or condition tag for this specimen amounts to: oral pan-JAK inhibitor, 5-10 mg twice daily. Sequencing was performed on CD4+ T cells sorted from blood, taken at approximately week 37, from a patient treated with tofacitinib. Receptors were obtained from a human donor with alopecia areata.

The chain links TRBV5-1 to TRBJ2-3; 9 nucleotides agree with TRBD1. Germline lookup yields CDR1 SGHRS and CDR2 YFSETQ. The CDR3 is 14 residues long. V trimming: 3 bases; J trimming: 4 bases; junction bases outside the gene matches: 3. The CDR3 nucleotides are TGCGCCAGCAGCTCCGGACAGGGGTCAGATACGCAGTATTTT. The encoded protein is CASSSGQGSDTQYF.

Of note for this clone: The sample holds other DNA sequences that translate to the same CDR3. The V and J genes are TRBV29-1 and TRBJ2-7; a possible D gene is TRBD1 (5 bases). Trimming removed 6 bases at V and 3 bases at J, with 9 bases between. The V gene's germline CDR1 is SQVTM and CDR2 ANQGSEA. The CDR3 covers 11 residues. The CDR3 sequence: CSVGQSYEQYF. The DNA of the CDR3 is TGCAGCGTGGGGCAGAGCTACGAGCAGTACTTC.

The table lists this clone with a few counts. The V gene is TRBV28, the J gene TRBJ2-7, with 11 bases matching TRBD2. The CDR3 totals 18 residues. J lost 4 bases, V lost 10 bases, and 21 bases had no gene match. From germline, CDR1 is MDHEN and CDR2 SYDVKM. In nucleotides, the CDR3 is TGTGCCACCGGCCCCCTGGGGTCCGGACTAGCGGGCGGGTACGAGCAGTACTTC. Translated: CATGPLGSGLAGGYEQYF.

V usage is TRBV15 and J usage is TRBJ2-1; D not certain. V gave up 4 bases and J gave up 4 bases, with 11 bases separating them. In germline, CDR1 is LNHNV, CDR2 YYDKDF (reference sequence). CDR3 length: 14 amino acids. The chain's CDR3 is CATSTVTQYNEQFF. The CDR3 bases are TGTGCCACCAGCACGGTGACGCAATACAATGAGCAGTTCTTC. The entire variable domain, with the rest obtained from reference TRBV15 and TRBJ2-1, is as follows: DAMVIQNPRYQVTQFGKPVTLSCSQTLNHNVMYWYQQKSSQAPKLLFHYYDKDFNNEADTPDNFQSRRPNTSFCFLDIRSPGLGDTAMYLCATSTVTQYNEQFFGPGTRLTVL.

The CDR3 DNA sequence: TGTGCCAGCGCAGGGGGAGGGGCCCAAGAGACCCAGTACTTC. Translating gives CASAGGGAQETQYF. This sequence joins TRBV2 and TRBJ2-5; either TRBD1 or TRBD2 may fit D (7 bases each). The CDR3 extends over 14 amino acids. Germline V gene sequence: CDR1 SNHLY, CDR2 FYNNEI. The V and J ends lost 8 bases and 1 base respectively, with 14 bases between them.

The chain carries TRBV30 and TRBJ1-3; D is unresolved. Trimming pared 7 bases from V and 0 bases from J, leaving 16 bases between. This CDR3 is 15 amino acids long. Germline CDR1 and CDR2: GTSNPN and SVGIG (reference sequence). For the CDR3, the DNA is TGTGCCTCCCATTTCGGCACCAGCTCTGGAAACACCATATATTTT. It specifies CASHFGTSSGNTIYF.

The chain employs TRBV2 and TRBJ2-3; TRBD1 matches 7 bases. This CDR3 is built from 15 residues. CDR1 SNHLY and CDR2 FYNNEI come from the germline V gene. Trimming cost V 6 bases and J 2 bases; bases outside gene matches: 8. The CDR3 sequence: CASRVTGTVTDTQYF. CDR3 coding DNA: TGTGCCAGCAGGGTGACCGGGACAGTCACAGATACGCAGTATTTT.

This clone was seen a few times. This sequence joins TRBV5-6 and TRBJ2-1, with 15 positions matching TRBD2. Germline assignment: CDR1 SGHDT and CDR2 YYEEEE. This CDR3 spans 18 amino acids. J lost 4 bases, V lost 4 bases, and 9 bases had no gene match. CDR3 sequence reads: CASSRTSGRALKYNEQFF. In nucleotides, the CDR3 is TGTGCCAGCAGCCGGACTAGCGGGAGGGCCCTCAAGTACAATGAGCAGTTCTTC.

V is TRBV4-2 and J is TRBJ2-5, with TRBD2 identical over 9 bases. Germline V gene lookup returns CDR1 LGHNA and CDR2 YNFKEQ. After removal of 1 base from V and 5 bases from J, the junction contained 8 bases not matched to a gene. The CDR3 runs to 16 residues. The CDR3 DNA reads TGTGCCAGCAGCCAAGGCCGAGCTAGCGGGGTGGAGACCCAGTACTTC. The encoded protein is CASSQGRASGVETQYF.

The V call is TRBV29-1, the J call TRBJ2-3; 9 bases are shared with TRBD1. The CDR3 runs to 14 residues. Germline-derived CDR1 and CDR2 are SQVTM and ANQGSEA. V shed 7 bases and J 2 bases; nucleotides not matched to a gene: 7. The CDR3: CSGGQGTSTDTQYF. CDR3 coding DNA: TGCAGCGGAGGACAGGGGACCTCCACAGATACGCAGTATTTT.

The J gene is TRBJ2-2, the V gene TRBV25-1, with D unresolved. V was trimmed by 7 bases and J by 1 base, leaving 7 bases between them. Looked up from germline, CDR1 is MGHDK and CDR2 is SYGVNS. The CDR3 length is 13 residues. CDR3 region: CASMKRNTGELFF. The DNA for the CDR3 is TGTGCCAGCATGAAGAGGAACACCGGGGAGCTGTTTTTT.

The chain links TRBV25-1 to TRBJ2-7, with no clear D. From germline, CDR1 is MGHDK and CDR2 SYGVNS. The CDR3 is 14 residues long. V lost 1 base to trimming and J lost 5 bases, with 12 bases between them. The CDR3 region has the DNA TGTGCCAGCAGTGAATTGAGAGGAGAGGACGAGCAGTACTTC. Its protein product is CASSELRGEDEQYF.

The chain uses TRBV15 and TRBJ2-3, with D unclear. V was cut by 1 base and J by 5 bases, with 10 bases left in between. This CDR3 has 14 amino acids. CDR1 is LNHNV, CDR2 YYDKDF, per germline (reference sequence). The CDR3 sequence is CATSRGSVIDTQYF. The CDR3 DNA follows: TGTGCCACCAGCAGAGGATCGGTAATAGATACGCAGTATTTT.

This clone appeared once. This rearrangement joins TRBV7-2 to TRBJ2-1; D gene unclear. Trimming removed 5 bases at V and 0 bases at J, with 11 bases between. Germline CDR1 and CDR2: SGHTA and FQGNSA. CDR3 length: 15 amino acids. The CDR3: CASSPVTASYNEQFF. The CDR3 coding sequence is TGTGCCAGCAGCCCCGTTACGGCCTCCTACAATGAGCAGTTCTTC.

The J gene is TRBJ1-4, the V gene TRBV30; 7 bases map to TRBD1. V trimming: 1 base; J trimming: 2 bases; junction bases outside the gene matches: 10. The CDR3 sequence is 17 residues long. CDR1 and CDR2 (germline): GTSNPN, SVGIG (reference sequence). The CDR3 DNA reads TGTGCCTGGAGTGGTCCGGGACAGCACTCCACTAATGAAAAACTGTTTTTT. Residues: CAWSGPGQHSTNEKLFF.

A few counts support this clone. The chain combines TRBV28 with TRBJ1-1; no definite D call. The length of the CDR3 is 15 residues. V lost 3 bases and J lost 0, with 11 bases in between. The V gene's germline CDR1 is MDHEN and CDR2 SYDVKM. The CDR3 loop reads CASSLAPGVNTEAFF. Here the CDR3 DNA reads TGTGCCAGCAGTTTGGCCCCCGGGGTGAACACTGAAGCTTTCTTT.